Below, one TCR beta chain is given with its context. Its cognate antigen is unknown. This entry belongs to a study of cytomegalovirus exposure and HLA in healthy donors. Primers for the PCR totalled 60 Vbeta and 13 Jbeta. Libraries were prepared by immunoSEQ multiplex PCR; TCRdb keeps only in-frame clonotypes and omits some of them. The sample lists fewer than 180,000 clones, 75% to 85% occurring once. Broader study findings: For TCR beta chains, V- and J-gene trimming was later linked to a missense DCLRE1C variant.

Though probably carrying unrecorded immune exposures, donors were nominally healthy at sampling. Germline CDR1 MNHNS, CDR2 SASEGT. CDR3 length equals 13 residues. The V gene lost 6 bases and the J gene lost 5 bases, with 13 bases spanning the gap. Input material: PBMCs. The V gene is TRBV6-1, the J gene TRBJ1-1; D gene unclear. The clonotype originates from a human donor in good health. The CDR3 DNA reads TGTGCCAGCAGAGGATTCGCAGGTACTGAAGCTTTCTTT. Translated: CASRGFAGTEAFF.